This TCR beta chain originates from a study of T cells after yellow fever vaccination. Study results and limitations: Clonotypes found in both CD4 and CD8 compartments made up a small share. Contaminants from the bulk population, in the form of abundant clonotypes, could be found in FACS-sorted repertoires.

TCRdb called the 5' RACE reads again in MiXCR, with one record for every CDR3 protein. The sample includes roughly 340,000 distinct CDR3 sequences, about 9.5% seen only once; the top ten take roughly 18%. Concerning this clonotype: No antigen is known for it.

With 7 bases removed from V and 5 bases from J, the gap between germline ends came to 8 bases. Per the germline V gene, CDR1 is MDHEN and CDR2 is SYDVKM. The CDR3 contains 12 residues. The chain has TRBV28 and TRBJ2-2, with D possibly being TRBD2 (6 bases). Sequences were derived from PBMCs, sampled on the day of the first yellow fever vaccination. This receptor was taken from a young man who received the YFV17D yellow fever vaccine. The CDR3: CASNRGTGELFF. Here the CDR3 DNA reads TGTGCCAGCAACCGGGGGACCGGGGAGCTGTTTTTT.